This T cell receptor beta chain was identified in a study of blood T cell repertoires in COVID-19. On the study more broadly: Donors in the United States, Italy and Spain gave samples during acute or convalescent COVID-19. Nucleic acid was either cDNA or gDNA, and it came from T cells, B-cell-depleted T cells, or PBMCs.

V was clipped by 6 bases and J by 1 base; unmatched bases: 16. In germline, CDR1 is LNHDA, CDR2 SQIVND (reference sequence). The CDR3 totals 18 residues. This clone is medium-sized by share. How the authors handled the data: Nucleated cell counts were estimated from reference gene primer amplification. Sequenced by immunoSEQ multiplex PCR; TCRdb stores in-frame clones only, minus some. That table is the source of V, J and clone size, and D and trimming were worked out from the DNA. The sample includes some 130,000 clones, around 80% of them seen just once. This clonotype originated in an elderly man with acute or convalescent COVID-19. Sequenced input: peripheral blood. The chain joins TRBV19 to TRBJ1-1; 8 positions agree with TRBD1. The CDR3 DNA follows: TGTGCCAGTAGCCACCTCCCGGGACAGGAAAAACCGAACACTGAAGCTTTCTTT. Its protein product is CASSHLPGQEKPNTEAFF.